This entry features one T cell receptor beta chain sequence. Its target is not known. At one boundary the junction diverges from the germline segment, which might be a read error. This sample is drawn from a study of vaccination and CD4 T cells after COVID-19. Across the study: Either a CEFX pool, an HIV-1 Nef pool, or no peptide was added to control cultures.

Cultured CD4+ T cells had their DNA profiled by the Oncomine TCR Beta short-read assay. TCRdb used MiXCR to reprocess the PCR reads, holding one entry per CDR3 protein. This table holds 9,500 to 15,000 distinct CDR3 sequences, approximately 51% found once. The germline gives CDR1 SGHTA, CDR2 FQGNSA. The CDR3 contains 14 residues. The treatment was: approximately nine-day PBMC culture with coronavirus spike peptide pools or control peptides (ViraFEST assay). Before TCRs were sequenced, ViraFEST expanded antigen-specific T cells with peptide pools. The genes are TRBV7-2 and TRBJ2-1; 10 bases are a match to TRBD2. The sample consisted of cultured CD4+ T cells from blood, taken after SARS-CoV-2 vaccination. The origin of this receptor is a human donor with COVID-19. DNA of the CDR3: TGTGCCAGCAGCCCCGCTCCCCTAGCGGGGGCCCCGGTCTTC. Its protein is CASSPAPLAGAPVF.